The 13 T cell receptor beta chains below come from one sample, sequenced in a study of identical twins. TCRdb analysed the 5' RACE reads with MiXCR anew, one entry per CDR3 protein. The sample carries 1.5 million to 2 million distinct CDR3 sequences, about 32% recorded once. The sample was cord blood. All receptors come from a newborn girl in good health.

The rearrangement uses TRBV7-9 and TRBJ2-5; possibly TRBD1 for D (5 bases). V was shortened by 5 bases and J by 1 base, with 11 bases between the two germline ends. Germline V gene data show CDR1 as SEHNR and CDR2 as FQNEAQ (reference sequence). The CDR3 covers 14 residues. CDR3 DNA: TGTGCCAGCAGCCCCGACAGACGCCAAGAGACCCAGTACTTC. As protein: CASSPDRRQETQYF.

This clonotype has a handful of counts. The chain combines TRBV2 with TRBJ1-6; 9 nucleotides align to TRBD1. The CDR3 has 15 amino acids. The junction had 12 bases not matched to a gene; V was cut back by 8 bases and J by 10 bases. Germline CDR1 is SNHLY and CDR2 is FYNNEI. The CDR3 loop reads CASCPPGQGTSPLHF. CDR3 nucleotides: TGTGCCAGCTGCCCTCCGGGACAGGGAACCTCACCCCTCCACTTT.

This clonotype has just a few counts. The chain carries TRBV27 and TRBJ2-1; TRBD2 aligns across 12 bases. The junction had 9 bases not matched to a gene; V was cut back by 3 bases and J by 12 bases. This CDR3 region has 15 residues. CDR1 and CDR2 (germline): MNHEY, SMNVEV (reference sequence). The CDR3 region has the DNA TGTGCCAGCAGTTTGCGAGGACTAGCGGGATCGTTGCAGTTCTTC. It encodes CASSLRGLAGSLQFF.

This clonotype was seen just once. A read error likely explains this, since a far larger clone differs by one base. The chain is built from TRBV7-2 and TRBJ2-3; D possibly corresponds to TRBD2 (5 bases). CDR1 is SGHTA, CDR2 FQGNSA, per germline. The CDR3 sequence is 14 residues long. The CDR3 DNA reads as TGTGCCAGCAGCTTATCTTCTAGCACAGATACGCAGTCTTTT. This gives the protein CASSLSSSTDTQSF.

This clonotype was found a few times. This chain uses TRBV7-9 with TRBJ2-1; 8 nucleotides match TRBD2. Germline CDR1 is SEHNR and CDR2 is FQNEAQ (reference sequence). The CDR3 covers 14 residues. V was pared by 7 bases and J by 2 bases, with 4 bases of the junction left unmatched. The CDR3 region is CASTSLAAYNEQFF. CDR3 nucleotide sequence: TGTGCCAGCACCTCACTAGCGGCCTACAATGAGCAGTTCTTC.

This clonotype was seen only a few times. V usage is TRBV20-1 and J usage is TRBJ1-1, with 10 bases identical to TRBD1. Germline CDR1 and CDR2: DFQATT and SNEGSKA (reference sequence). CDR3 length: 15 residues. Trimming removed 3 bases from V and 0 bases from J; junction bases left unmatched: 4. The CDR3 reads CSARSGQGLNTEAFF. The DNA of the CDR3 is TGCAGTGCTAGGTCGGGACAGGGGTTGAACACTGAAGCTTTCTTT.

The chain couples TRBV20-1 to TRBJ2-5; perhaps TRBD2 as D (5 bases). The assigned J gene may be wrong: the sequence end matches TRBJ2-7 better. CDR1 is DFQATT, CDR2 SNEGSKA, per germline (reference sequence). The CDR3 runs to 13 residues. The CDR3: CSASGPRDYEQYF. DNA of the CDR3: TGCAGTGCTAGTGGCCCGAGGGACTACGAGCAGTACTTC.

CDR3 in amino acids: CASSQDGRPSDTQYF. The DNA for the CDR3 is TGTGCCAGCAGCCAAGATGGGAGACCGTCAGATACGCAGTATTTT. This rearrangement joins TRBV3-1 to TRBJ2-3, with a tentative D call TRBD2 (5 bases). V was trimmed by 0 bases and J by 4 bases, leaving 11 bases between them. The V gene's germline CDR1 is LGHDT and CDR2 YNNKEL (reference sequence). This CDR3 has 15 residues.

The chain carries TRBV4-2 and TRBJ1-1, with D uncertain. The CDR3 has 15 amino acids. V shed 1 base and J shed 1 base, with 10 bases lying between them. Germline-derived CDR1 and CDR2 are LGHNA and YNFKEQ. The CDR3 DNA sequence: TGTGCCAGCAGCCAAGGCATTTCGAGGAACACTGAAGCTTTCTTT. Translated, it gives CASSQGISRNTEAFF.

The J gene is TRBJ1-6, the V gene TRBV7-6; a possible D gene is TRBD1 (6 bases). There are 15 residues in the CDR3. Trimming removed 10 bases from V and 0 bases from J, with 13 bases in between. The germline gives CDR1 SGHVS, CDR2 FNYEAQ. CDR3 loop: CATRTASSYNSPLHF. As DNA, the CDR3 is TGTGCCACCCGGACAGCCTCCTCCTATAATTCACCCCTCCACTTT.

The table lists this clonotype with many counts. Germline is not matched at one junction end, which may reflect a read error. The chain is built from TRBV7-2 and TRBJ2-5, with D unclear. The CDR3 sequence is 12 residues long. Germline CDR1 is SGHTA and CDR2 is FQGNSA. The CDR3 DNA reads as TGTGCCAGCAGTTTAGGGCGGGAGACCCAGTACTTC. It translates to CASSLGRETQYF.

CDR3 DNA: TGCAGTGCTCTCCATTCCAGGAGCTCCTACGAGCAGTACTTC. This codes for CSALHSRSSYEQYF. This chain uses TRBV20-1 with TRBJ2-7; D unclear. In germline, CDR1 is DFQATT, CDR2 SNEGSKA (reference sequence). V lost 5 bases and J lost 0, with 14 bases in between. CDR3 length equals 14 residues.

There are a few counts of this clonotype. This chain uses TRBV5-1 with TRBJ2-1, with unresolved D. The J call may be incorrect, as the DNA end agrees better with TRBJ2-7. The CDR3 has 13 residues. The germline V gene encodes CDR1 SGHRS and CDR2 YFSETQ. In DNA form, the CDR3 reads TGCGCCAGCAGCCCAGACCACTACAATGAGCAGTACTTC. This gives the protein CASSPDHYNEQYF.